Following are 16 T cell receptor beta chains from one sample sequenced in a study of CD8 T cells in ankylosing spondylitis. TCRdb processed the 5' RACE reads anew with MiXCR; each CDR3 protein has one entry. The sample includes 250,000 to 400,000 distinct CDR3 sequences, approximately 10% of them seen just once. The sequencing input was blood, either unsorted or a sorted T cell fraction (not recorded which). These receptors all stem from a female donor with ankylosing spondylitis or in good health (not recorded which).

This clonotype was seen at least ten times. The J gene is TRBJ2-3, the V gene TRBV20-1, with a tentative D call TRBD1 (6 bases). Per the germline V gene, CDR1 is DFQATT and CDR2 is SNEGSKA (reference sequence). Trimming pared 3 bases from V and 2 bases from J, leaving 21 bases between. The CDR3 runs to 17 residues. CDR3 in DNA: TGCAGTGCTAGTTCGTCTTTAACAGTGGGGGCCACAGATACGCAGTATTTT. It is translated as CSASSSLTVGATDTQYF.

This clonotype has a count of ten or more. V is TRBV7-2 and J is TRBJ2-7; no clear D. Per the germline V gene, CDR1 is SGHTA and CDR2 is FQGNSA. Trimming left V 5 bases short and J 7 bases short, with 9 bases between. The CDR3 has 11 amino acids. This CDR3 is CASSIDKEQYF. In nucleotides, the CDR3 is TGTGCCAGCAGCATTGACAAGGAGCAGTACTTC. The entire variable domain, with the rest obtained from reference TRBV7-2 and TRBJ2-7, is as follows: GAGVSQSPSNKVTEKGKDVELRCDPISGHTALYWYRQSLGQGLEFLIYFQGNSAPDKSGLPSDRFSAERTGGSVSTLTIQRTQQEDSAVYLCASSIDKEQYFGPGTRLTVT.

This clonotype was found a few times. The rearrangement uses TRBV20-1 and TRBJ2-5, with D perhaps TRBD2 (5 bases). The CDR3 runs to 11 residues. Germline assignment: CDR1 DFQATT and CDR2 SNEGSKA (reference sequence). The ends were cut back, 6 bases at V and 5 bases at J, with 10 bases in the middle. This CDR3 reads CSASPGETQYF. The CDR3 nucleotides are TGCAGTGCGAGCCCGGGGGAGACCCAGTACTTC.

The rearrangement joins TRBV27 to TRBJ2-1; D may be TRBD2 (6 bases). Per the germline V gene, CDR1 is MNHEY and CDR2 is SMNVEV (reference sequence). The V end lost 5 bases, the J end lost 6 bases, and 14 bases lay between the germline ends. This CDR3 is built from 14 residues. CDR3 bases: TGTGCCAGCAGTCCCGGGAGCGCACGCAATGAGCAGTTCTTC. It codes for CASSPGSARNEQFF.

In this sample, this clonotype turned up many times. This chain uses TRBV12-3 or TRBV12-4 with TRBJ2-6; D not certain. V lost 2 bases and J 1 base, leaving 9 bases between the germline ends. The CDR3 has 16 residues. The DNA of the CDR3 is TGTGCCAGCAGTTTAAAAAGGGCGTCTGGGGCCAACGTCCTGACTTTC. Translating gives CASSLKRASGANVLTF.

This clonotype showed up many times. The V gene is TRBV29-1, the J gene TRBJ2-5; no definite D call. Trimming removed 0 bases at V and 8 bases at J, with 10 bases between. Germline V CDR1 and CDR2: SQVTM, ANQGSEA. CDR3 length: 12 amino acids. CDR3 coding DNA: TGCAGCGTTGAAGAGGGTCCCCAAACCCAGTACTTC. Protein: CSVEEGPQTQYF.

Of note for this clonotype: Given a much more abundant clone one base away, this may be a read error. The chain is built from TRBV27 and TRBJ2-7; D is undetermined. CDR1 is MNHEY and CDR2 is SMNVEV in the germline V gene (reference sequence). The CDR3 spans 15 residues. V was clipped by 4 bases and J by 5 bases, with 18 bases between them. The CDR3 DNA is TGTGCCAGCAGTTCCGATGCACAAGGTGTGGACGAGCAGTACTTC. Translation gives CASSSDAQGVDEQYF.

This rearrangement joins TRBV28 to TRBJ2-5, with TRBD1 matching 7 bases. Germline CDR1 reads MDHEN; CDR2 reads SYDVKM. The CDR3 has 14 amino acids. After removal of 3 bases from V and 4 bases from J, the junction contained 5 bases not matched to a gene. CDR3 loop: CASSFVGGRETQYF. CDR3 nucleotide sequence: TGTGCCAGCAGTTTTGTAGGGGGCCGAGAGACCCAGTACTTC.

This clonotype was counted ten times or more. V and J are TRBV20-1 and TRBJ2-1; D perhaps matches TRBD1 (5 bases). CDR3 length equals 13 residues. V was trimmed by 3 bases and J by 5 bases, leaving 11 bases between them. Germline CDR1 reads DFQATT; CDR2 reads SNEGSKA (reference sequence). This CDR3 is CSASAGNDNEQFF. The CDR3 DNA is TGCAGTGCTAGTGCAGGGAACGACAATGAGCAGTTCTTC.

To note about this clonotype: A much larger clonotype is one base distant, so this may be a read error. The CDR3, as DNA: TGTGCCACCAGGGGGCAGAATCAGCCCCAGCATTTT. Protein product: CATRGQNQPQHF. The rearrangement uses TRBV28 and TRBJ1-5; TRBD1 aligns across 8 bases. The CDR3 covers 12 residues. In germline, CDR1 is MDHEN, CDR2 SYDVKM. The ends lost 10 bases at V and 4 bases at J; junction bases unmatched: 3.

The chain combines TRBV6-2 or TRBV6-3 with TRBJ2-3; the match to TRBD2 covers 10 bases. CDR1 is MNHEY, CDR2 SVGEGT, per germline. The CDR3 runs 15 residues. V was pared by 7 bases and J by 2 bases, with 6 bases of the junction left unmatched. As DNA, the CDR3 is TGTGCCAGCAAGATAGCGGGAGGTCCCACAGATACGCAGTATTTT. The encoded protein is CASKIAGGPTDTQYF.

The chain links TRBV11-2 to TRBJ1-1; D possibly corresponds to TRBD1 (5 bases). Germline V gene data show CDR1 as SGHAT and CDR2 as FQNNGV. This CDR3 is 14 amino acids long. V lost 5 bases, J lost 4 bases, and 14 bases lay in between. This CDR3 reads CASSQWGGGTEAFF. Here the CDR3 DNA reads TGTGCCAGCAGCCAATGGGGGGGGGGCACTGAAGCTTTCTTT.

The chain uses TRBV27 and TRBJ2-1, with 9 nucleotides matching TRBD2. This CDR3 has 13 amino acids. V dropped 3 bases and J dropped 15; count of bases not matched to a gene: 9. The germline CDR1 and CDR2 sequences are MNHEY and SMNVEV (reference sequence). The CDR3 DNA reads as TGTGCCAGCAGTTTGGCTAGCGGGACCCTTCGGTTCTTC. Translating gives CASSLASGTLRFF.

As regards this clonotype: The germline gene is not matched at one end of the junction; a read error may be the cause. The rearrangement links TRBV5-1 to TRBJ2-7, with D unresolved. This CDR3 region has 13 residues. The germline V gene has CDR1 SGHRS and CDR2 YFSETQ. CDR3 protein: CASSLHVSYEQHF. The DNA of the CDR3 is TGCGCCAGCAGCTTACACGTATCCTACGAGCAGCACTTC.

This clonotype was seen at least ten times. The V and J genes are TRBV20-1 and TRBJ2-5; D possibly corresponds to TRBD2 (6 bases). Trimming left V 0 bases short and J 5 bases short, with 16 bases between. The CDR3 runs to 15 residues. Germline V lookup: CDR1 DFQATT, CDR2 SNEGSKA (reference sequence). CDR3 sequence (DNA): TGCAGTGCTAGAGATCGATACGGGGGTGGCGAGACCCAGTACTTC. Protein: CSARDRYGGGETQYF.

This clonotype was detected many times. This sequence joins TRBV6-2 or TRBV6-3 and TRBJ2-7, with a tentative D call TRBD2 (7 bases). Looked up from germline, CDR1 is MNHEY and CDR2 is SVGEGT. CDR3 size: 14 residues. With 8 bases removed from V and 2 bases from J, the gap between germline ends came to 16 bases. This CDR3 reads CASQRGQQTYEQYF. The CDR3 DNA is TGTGCCAGCCAGCGGGGACAACAAACCTACGAGCAGTACTTC.